The table lists the clone carrying this T cell receptor beta chain with a count of one. The antigen remains unidentified. The V gene's germline CDR1 is WSHSY and CDR2 SAAADI. J was trimmed by 2 bases and V by 2 bases; bases with no gene match: 3. This CDR3 region has 14 residues. Sequencing was performed with immunoSEQ multiplex PCR; in TCRdb, only in-frame clones are kept and a portion is missing. This table holds roughly 1,900 clones, approximately 60% found once. This sample is part of a study of STAT3 mutations in large granular lymphocyte leukemia. Across the whole study: Canonical activating STAT3 mutations were detected in roughly half of the longitudinally sequenced T-LGLL patients.

Study outcomes and limitations: In T-cell large granular lymphocyte leukemia, about half of patients showed multiple immunodominant subclonotypes. Treatment regimens differed across patients between samplings.

V and J are TRBV10-2 and TRBJ2-7, with 7 bases that match TRBD1. This sequence was found in a man between 60 and 75 years old with T-cell large granular lymphocyte leukemia. Some clones in this sample may be carry-over from other donors' samples. Sequenced sample: peripheral blood mononuclear cells. The CDR3, as DNA: TGCGCCAGCAGTGAGAGCAGGGGGACCTACGAGCAGTACTTC. It is translated as CASSESRGTYEQYF.